A selection of T cell receptor beta chains follows, all from one sample in a study of T cell responses to AZD1222 COVID-19 vaccine. Data came from immunoSEQ multiplex PCR; TCRdb stores just in-frame clones and leaves some out. This table has roughly 100,000 clones, 90% to 95% appearing once. The material sequenced was peripheral blood, taken on day 0 of AZD1222 vaccination. These receptors all stem from an adult in good health. CDR3s include the opening cysteine and the closing phenylalanine or tryptophan. A D gene is named only where the DNA matches it firmly. Where a row states a size, it is once, few, many or the class of an expanded clone; other rows omit it.

d_gene	v_gene	abundance	j_gene	CDR3nt	CDR3aa
NA	TRBV7-9	NA	TRBJ2-5	TGTGCCAGCAGCCCTTGGGGGGGGCTAGGTGAGACCCAGTACTTC	CASSPWGGLGETQYF
NA	TRBV21-1	NA	TRBJ1-5	TGTGCCAGCAGCAAAACAGGGGGGTCCGCGAGTTATAGCAATCAGCCCCAGCATTTT	CASSKTGGSASYSNQPQHF
NA	TRBV11-3	NA	TRBJ2-1	TGTGCCAGCAGCCCTCCCCCGGCGGATGAGCAGTTCTTC	CASSPPPADEQFF
NA	TRBV30	NA	TRBJ2-7	TGTGCCTGGAACGGGGGCGGCTACGAGCAGTACTTC	CAWNGGGYEQYF
NA	TRBV11-2	NA	TRBJ1-1	TGTGCCAGCAGCTTCCCCCAGGGAAACCTAATGAACACTGAAGCTTTCTTT	CASSFPQGNLMNTEAFF
NA	TRBV18	NA	TRBJ2-1	TGTGCCAGCTCCCAGGGATCCTACAATGAGCAGTTCTTC	CASSQGSYNEQFF
NA	TRBV6-5	NA	TRBJ1-2	TGTGCCAGCAGTCCATATGCGGGGGGCTACACCTTC	CASSPYAGGYTF
TRBD2	TRBV5-1	NA	TRBJ2-1	TGCGCCAGCAGCTTGGCCTCAAAAGTTCCGGGACTAGCGGGAGGAAGCTCCTACAATGAGCAGTTCTTC	CASSLASKVPGLAGGSSYNEQFF
NA	TRBV2	NA	TRBJ1-5	TGTGCCAGCAGTGACCAGGGGCTTTTTAATCAGCCCCAGCATTTT	CASSDQGLFNQPQHF
NA	TRBV11-1	NA	TRBJ2-2	TGTGCCAGCAGCAGGCCGGAGACCGGGGAGCTGTTTTTT	CASSRPETGELFF
TRBD1	TRBV14	NA	TRBJ1-4	TGTGCCAGCAGTTCCTGGACAGGCCAGGAAAAACTGTTTTTT	CASSSWTGQEKLFF
TRBD1	TRBV6-1	once	TRBJ2-7	TGTGCCAGCAGTGAATATCCAGGGGGCGACGAGCAGTACTTC	CASSEYPGGDEQYF
NA	TRBV12-3/TRBV12-4	NA	TRBJ1-1	TGTGCCAGCAGAGTGAGGGGGGAGACTGAAGCTTTCTTT	CASRVRGETEAFF
NA	TRBV7-9	NA	TRBJ2-5	TGTGCCAGCAGCCCCCCCTTCAGGCACAGCCAAGAGACCCAGTACTTC	CASSPPFRHSQETQYF
NA	TRBV28	NA	TRBJ1-1	TGTGCCAGCAGTTTGTCCCAGGCTATGAACACTGAAGCTTTCTTT	CASSLSQAMNTEAFF
NA	TRBV6-1	NA	TRBJ1-5	TGTGCCAGCAGTGAATCTAAAGGGCTCGATCAGCCCCAGCATTTT	CASSESKGLDQPQHF
NA	TRBV7-9	NA	TRBJ1-5	TGTGCCAGCAGCCTCGGTGGGTATAGCAATCAGCCCCAGCATTTT	CASSLGGYSNQPQHF
NA	TRBV5-4	NA	TRBJ1-1	TGTGCCAGCAGCCCGGGGGGGGCTGAAGCTTTCTTT	CASSPGGAEAFF
TRBD1	TRBV5-6	NA	TRBJ1-6	TGTGCCAGCAGCTTGGGGAGACAGGGAATGGATTCACCCCTCCACTTT	CASSLGRQGMDSPLHF
NA	TRBV5-1	NA	TRBJ1-1	TGCGCCAGCAGCGCCCAAGGGGGTAATCGGGGGACTGAAGCTTTCTTT	CASSAQGGNRGTEAFF
NA	TRBV11-2	NA	TRBJ1-1	TGTGCCAGCAGCTTAGCCGGGACTACTGAAGCTTTCTTT	CASSLAGTTEAFF
NA	TRBV20-1	NA	TRBJ1-1	TGCAGTGCCCCCGTGGGAACTGAAGCTTTCTTT	CSAPVGTEAFF
NA	TRBV4-3	NA	TRBJ1-2	TGCGCCAGCAGCCAAGATGTGGGGGGTGCTGGCTATGGCTACACCTTC	CASSQDVGGAGYGYTF
TRBD1	TRBV7-9	NA	TRBJ2-3	TGTGCCAGCAGCTCCCTCGGGGACAGTAGCACAGATACGCAGTATTTT	CASSSLGDSSTDTQYF
TRBD1	TRBV18	NA	TRBJ1-3	TGTGCCAGCTCACCAAACGGACAGGGGGCCAGAAACACCATATATTTT	CASSPNGQGARNTIYF
NA	TRBV7-8	NA	TRBJ1-1	TGTGCCAGCAGTTTGAGGACCGGCGGGGCTTTCTTT	CASSLRTGGAFF
TRBD1	TRBV4-3	NA	TRBJ2-2	TGCGCCAGCAGCCAAGATTTTGCGGGACAGGAGGAATCCGGGGAGCTGTTTTTT	CASSQDFAGQEESGELFF
NA	TRBV28	once	TRBJ1-3	TGTGCCAGCGCTCTTCCCCTCTCTGGAAACACCATATATTTT	CASALPLSGNTIYF